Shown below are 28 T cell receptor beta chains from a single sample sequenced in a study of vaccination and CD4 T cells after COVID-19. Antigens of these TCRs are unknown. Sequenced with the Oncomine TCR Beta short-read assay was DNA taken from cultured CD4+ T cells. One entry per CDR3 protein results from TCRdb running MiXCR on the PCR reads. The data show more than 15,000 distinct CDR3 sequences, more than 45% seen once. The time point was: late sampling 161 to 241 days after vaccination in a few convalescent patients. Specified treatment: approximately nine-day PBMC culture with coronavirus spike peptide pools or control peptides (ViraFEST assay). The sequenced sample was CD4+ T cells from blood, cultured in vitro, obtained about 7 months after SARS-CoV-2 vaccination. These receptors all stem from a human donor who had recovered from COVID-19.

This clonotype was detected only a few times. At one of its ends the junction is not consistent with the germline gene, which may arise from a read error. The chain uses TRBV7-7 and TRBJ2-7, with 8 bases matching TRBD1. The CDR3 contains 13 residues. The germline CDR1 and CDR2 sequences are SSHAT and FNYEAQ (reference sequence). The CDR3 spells CASSRNGQGAQYF. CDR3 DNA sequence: TGTGCTAGCAGCCGAAATGGACAGGGAGCTCAGTACTTC.

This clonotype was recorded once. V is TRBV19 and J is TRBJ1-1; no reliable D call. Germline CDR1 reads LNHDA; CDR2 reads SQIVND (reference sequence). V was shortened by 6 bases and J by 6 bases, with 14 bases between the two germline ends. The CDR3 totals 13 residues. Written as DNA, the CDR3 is TGTGCCAGTAGCGGACTTGCGGGGTCTGAAGCTTTCTTT. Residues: CASSGLAGSEAFF.

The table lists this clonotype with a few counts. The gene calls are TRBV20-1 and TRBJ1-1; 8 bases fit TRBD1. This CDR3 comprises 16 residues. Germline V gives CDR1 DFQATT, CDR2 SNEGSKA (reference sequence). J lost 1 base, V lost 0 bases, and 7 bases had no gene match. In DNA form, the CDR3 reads TGCAGTGCTAGAGATCCGAGACAGGGGCAGAACACTGAAGCTTTCTTT. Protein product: CSARDPRQGQNTEAFF.

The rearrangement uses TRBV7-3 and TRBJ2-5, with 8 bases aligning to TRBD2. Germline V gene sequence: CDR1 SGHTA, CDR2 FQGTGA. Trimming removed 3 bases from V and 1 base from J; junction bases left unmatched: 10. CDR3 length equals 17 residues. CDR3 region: CASSFPLAGHFQETQYF. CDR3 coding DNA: TGTGCCAGCAGCTTCCCCCTAGCGGGCCACTTCCAAGAGACCCAGTACTTC.

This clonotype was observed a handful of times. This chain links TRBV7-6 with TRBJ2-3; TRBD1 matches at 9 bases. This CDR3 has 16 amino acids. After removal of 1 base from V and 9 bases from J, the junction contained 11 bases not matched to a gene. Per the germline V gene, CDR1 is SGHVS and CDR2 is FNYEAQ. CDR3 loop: CASSLGTGEEGRTQYF. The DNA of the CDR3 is TGTGCCAGCAGCTTAGGGACAGGGGAGGAGGGACGCACGCAGTATTTT.

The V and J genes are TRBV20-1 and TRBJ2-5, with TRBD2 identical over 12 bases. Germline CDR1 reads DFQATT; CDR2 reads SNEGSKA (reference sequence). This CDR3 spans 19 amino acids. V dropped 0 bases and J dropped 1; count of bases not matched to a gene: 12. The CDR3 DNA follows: TGCAGTGCTAGAGATCTCGACACTAGCGGGGGGTCTCTCCAAGAGACCCAGTACTTC. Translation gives CSARDLDTSGGSLQETQYF.

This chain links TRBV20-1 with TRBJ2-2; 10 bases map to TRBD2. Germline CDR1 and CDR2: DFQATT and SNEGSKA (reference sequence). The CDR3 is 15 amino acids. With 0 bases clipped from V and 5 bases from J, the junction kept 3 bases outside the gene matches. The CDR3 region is CSARDNSGGTGELFF. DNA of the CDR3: TGCAGTGCTAGAGATAATAGCGGGGGGACCGGGGAGCTGTTTTTT.

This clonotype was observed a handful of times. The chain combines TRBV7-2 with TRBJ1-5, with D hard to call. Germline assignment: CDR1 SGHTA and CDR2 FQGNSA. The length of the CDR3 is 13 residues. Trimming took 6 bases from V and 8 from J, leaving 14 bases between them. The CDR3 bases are TGTGCCAGCAGAATGGACTCTAGTGAGCCCCAGCATTTT. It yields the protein CASRMDSSEPQHF. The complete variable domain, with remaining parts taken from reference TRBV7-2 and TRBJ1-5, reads GAGVSQSPSNKVTEKGKDVELRCDPISGHTALYWYRQSLGQGLEFLIYFQGNSAPDKSGLPSDRFSAERTGGSVSTLTIQRTQQEDSAVYLCASRMDSSEPQHFGDGTRLSIL.

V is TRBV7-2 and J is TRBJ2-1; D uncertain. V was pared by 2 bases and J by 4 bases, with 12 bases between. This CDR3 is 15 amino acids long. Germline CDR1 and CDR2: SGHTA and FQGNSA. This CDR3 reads CASSLPPALYNEQFF. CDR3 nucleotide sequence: TGTGCCAGCAGCTTACCGCCTGCCTTATACAATGAGCAGTTCTTC.

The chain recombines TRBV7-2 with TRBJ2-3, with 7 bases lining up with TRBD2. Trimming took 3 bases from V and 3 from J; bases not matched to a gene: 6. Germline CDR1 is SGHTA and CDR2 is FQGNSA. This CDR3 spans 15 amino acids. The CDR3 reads CASSLGGRGTDTQYF. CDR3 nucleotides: TGTGCCAGCAGCTTGGGGGGGAGGGGAACAGATACGCAGTATTTT.

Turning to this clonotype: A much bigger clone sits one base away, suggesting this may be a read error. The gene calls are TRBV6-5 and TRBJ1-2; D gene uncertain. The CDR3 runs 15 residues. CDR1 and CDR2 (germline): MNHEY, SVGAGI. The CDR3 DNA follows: TGTGCCCGCAGTTACGCCGTAGGAATCCCTCTTGGCTACACCTTC. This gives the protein CARSYAVGIPLGYTF.

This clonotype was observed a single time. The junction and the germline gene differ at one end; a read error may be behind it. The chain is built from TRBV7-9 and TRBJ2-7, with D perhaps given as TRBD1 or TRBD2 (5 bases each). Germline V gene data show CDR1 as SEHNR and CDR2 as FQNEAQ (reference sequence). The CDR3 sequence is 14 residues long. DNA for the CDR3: TGTGCCAGCAGCACCGCCGGGGCCTCCCACGAGCAGTACTTC. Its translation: CASSTAGASHEQYF.

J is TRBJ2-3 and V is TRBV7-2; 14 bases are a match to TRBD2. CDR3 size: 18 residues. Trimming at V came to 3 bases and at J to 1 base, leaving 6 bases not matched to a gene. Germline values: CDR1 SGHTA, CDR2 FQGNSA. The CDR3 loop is CASSFRRLAGGRTDTQYF. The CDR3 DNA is TGTGCCAGCAGCTTCAGAAGACTAGCGGGGGGGCGCACAGATACGCAGTATTTT.

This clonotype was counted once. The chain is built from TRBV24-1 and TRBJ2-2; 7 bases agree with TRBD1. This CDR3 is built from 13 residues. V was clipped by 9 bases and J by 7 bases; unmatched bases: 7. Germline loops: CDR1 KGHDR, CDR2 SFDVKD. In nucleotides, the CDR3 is TGTGCCACCGGAGGACAGGATATCGGGGAGCTGTTTTTT. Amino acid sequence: CATGGQDIGELFF.

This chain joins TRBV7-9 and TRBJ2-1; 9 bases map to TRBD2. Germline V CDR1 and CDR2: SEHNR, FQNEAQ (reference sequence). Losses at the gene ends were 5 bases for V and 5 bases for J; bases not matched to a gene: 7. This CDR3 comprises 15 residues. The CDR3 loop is CASSQGLAGNNEQFF. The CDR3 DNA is TGTGCCAGCAGCCAGGGCCTAGCGGGGAACAATGAGCAGTTCTTC.

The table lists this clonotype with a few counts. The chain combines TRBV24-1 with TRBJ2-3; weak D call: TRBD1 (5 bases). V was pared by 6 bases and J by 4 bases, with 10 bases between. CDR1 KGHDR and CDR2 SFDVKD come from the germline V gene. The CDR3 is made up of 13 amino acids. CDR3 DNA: TGTGCCACCAGTAAGGCAGGGTCAGATACGCAGTATTTT. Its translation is CATSKAGSDTQYF.

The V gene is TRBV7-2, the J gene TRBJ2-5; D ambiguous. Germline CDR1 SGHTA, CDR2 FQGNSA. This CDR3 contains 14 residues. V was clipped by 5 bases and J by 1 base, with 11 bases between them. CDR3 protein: CASSPAGFQETQYF. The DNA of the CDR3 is TGTGCCAGCAGCCCGGCCGGGTTCCAAGAGACCCAGTACTTC.

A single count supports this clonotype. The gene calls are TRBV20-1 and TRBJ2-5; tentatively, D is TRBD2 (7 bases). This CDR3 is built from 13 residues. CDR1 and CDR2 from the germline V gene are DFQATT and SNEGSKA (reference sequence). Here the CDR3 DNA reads TGCAGGGCGTTTAGGGGGGGGGAAGAGACCCAGTACTTC. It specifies CRAFRGGEETQYF.

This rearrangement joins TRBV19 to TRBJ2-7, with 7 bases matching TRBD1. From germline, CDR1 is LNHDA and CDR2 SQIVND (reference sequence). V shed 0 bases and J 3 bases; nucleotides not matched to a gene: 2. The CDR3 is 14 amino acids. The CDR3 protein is CASSIEQGSYEQYF. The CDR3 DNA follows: TGTGCCAGTAGTATAGAACAGGGGAGCTACGAGCAGTACTTC.

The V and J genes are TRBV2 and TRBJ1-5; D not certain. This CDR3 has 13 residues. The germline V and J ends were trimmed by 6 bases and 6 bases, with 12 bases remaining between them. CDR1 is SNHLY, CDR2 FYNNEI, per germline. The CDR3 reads CASSAAGGQPQHF. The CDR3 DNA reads TGTGCCAGCAGCGCGGCGGGCGGTCAGCCCCAGCATTTT.

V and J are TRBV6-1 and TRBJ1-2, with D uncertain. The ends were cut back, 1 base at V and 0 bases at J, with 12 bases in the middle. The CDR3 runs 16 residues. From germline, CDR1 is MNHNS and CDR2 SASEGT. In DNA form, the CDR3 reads TGTGCCAGCAGTGAAGGAAGGGCCCGGCCTAACTATGGCTACACCTTC. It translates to CASSEGRARPNYGYTF.

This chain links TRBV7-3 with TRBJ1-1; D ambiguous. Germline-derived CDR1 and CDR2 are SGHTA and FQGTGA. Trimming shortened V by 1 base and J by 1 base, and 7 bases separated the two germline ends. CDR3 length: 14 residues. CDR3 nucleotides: TGTGCCAGCAGCTTAATGCCCTCGAACACTGAAGCTTTCTTT. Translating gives CASSLMPSNTEAFF.

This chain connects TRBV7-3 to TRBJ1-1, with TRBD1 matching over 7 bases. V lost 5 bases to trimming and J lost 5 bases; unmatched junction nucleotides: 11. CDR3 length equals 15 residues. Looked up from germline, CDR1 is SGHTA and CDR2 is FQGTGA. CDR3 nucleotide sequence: TGTGCCAGCAGCGCGACAGGGTGGGGAGGGACTGAAGCTTTCTTT. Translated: CASSATGWGGTEAFF.

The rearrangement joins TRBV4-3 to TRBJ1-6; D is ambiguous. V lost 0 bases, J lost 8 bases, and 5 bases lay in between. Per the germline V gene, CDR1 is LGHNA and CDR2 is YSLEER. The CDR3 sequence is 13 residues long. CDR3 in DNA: TGCGCCAGCAGCCAAGATGTCTATTCACCCCTCCACTTT. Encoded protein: CASSQDVYSPLHF.

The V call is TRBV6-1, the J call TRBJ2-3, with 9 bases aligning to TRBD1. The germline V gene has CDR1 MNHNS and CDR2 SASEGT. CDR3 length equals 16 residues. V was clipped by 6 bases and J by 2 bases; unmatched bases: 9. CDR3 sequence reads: CASRTGGAGFTDTQYF. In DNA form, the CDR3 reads TGTGCCAGCAGGACAGGGGGGGCCGGGTTCACAGATACGCAGTATTTT.

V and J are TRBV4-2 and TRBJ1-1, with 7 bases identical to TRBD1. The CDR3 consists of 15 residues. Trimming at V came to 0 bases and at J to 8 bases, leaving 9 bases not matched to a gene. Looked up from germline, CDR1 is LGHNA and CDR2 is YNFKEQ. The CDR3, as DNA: TGTGCCAGCAGCCAAGATTGGTACAGGGGAGGGGAAGCTTTCTTT. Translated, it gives CASSQDWYRGGEAFF.

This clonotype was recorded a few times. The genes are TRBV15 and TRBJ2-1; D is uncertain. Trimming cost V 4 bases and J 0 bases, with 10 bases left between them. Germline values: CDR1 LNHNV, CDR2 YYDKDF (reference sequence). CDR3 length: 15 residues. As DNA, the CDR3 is TGTGCCACCAGCATGAGGTTGAGCTCCTACAATGAGCAGTTCTTC. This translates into CATSMRLSSYNEQFF. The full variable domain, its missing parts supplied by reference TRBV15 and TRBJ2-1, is DAMVIQNPRYQVTQFGKPVTLSCSQTLNHNVMYWYQQKSSQAPKLLFHYYDKDFNNEADTPDNFQSRRPNTSFCFLDIRSPGLGDTAMYLCATSMRLSSYNEQFFGPGTRLTVL.

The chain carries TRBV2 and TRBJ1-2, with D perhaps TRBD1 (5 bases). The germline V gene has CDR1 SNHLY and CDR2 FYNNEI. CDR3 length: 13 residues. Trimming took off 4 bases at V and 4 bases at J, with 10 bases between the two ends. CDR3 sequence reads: CASSAGNGYGYTF. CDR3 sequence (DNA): TGTGCCAGCAGTGCAGGGAACGGCTATGGCTACACCTTC.